The clone carrying this TCR beta chain was seen once. This entry comes from a study of blood T cell repertoires in COVID-19. Study information: Italy, Spain and the United States were the sources of the convalescent and acute COVID-19 samples.

The repertoire was sequenced with immunoSEQ multiplex PCR; TCRdb's copy has only in-frame clones and lacks some. The data show some 230,000 clones, with roughly four fifths seen just once and 7% to 10% held by the top ten. This CDR3 is built from 17 residues. V lost 4 bases and J lost 0; bases outside the gene matches: 9. Germline lookup yields CDR1 SGHTS and CDR2 YDEGEE. This clonotype was obtained from a woman over 75 with COVID-19, enrolled during active disease. The chain has TRBV5-8 and TRBJ1-5; 8 bases match TRBD1. Sequences were obtained from peripheral blood. The CDR3 DNA reads as TGTGCCAGCAGCACCGGACAGGGCCCATATAGCAATCAGCCCCAGCATTTT. Translating gives CASSTGQGPYSNQPQHF. Based on the CDR3 plus reference TRBV5-8 and TRBJ1-5, the full variable domain is EAGVTQSPTHLIKTRGQQATLRCSPISGHTSVYWYQQALGLGLQFLLWYDEGEERNRGNFPPRFSGRQFPNYSSELNVNALELEDSALYLCASSTGQGPYSNQPQHFGDGTRLSIL.